These 15 T cell receptor beta chains were sequenced from one sample in a study of T cells in Graves' hyperthyroidism and ophthalmopathy. Template material for amplifying TCR beta CDR3 regions consisted of RNA transcripts. TCR CDR3 underwent first-round RT-PCR with the HTBI primer set. MiXCR was run by TCRdb on the multiplex PCR reads, yielding one entry per CDR3 protein. The sample gives 700,000 or so distinct CDR3 sequences, roughly 15% of which show up once; 9.5% to 15% is in the top ten. Material: blood. The receptor set was obtained from a woman in her forties or fifties with Graves' ophthalmopathy.

The genes are TRBV9 and TRBJ1-3; D is unclear. CDR3 size: 14 residues. V was pared by 4 bases and J by 1 base, with 9 bases between. Germline V gives CDR1 SGDLS, CDR2 YYNGEE. For the CDR3, the DNA is TGTGCCAGCAGCCAAGCCGGGTCTGGAAACACCATATATTTT. Protein sequence: CASSQAGSGNTIYF.

To note about this clonotype: The junction does not match germline at one end; this may be a read error. V gene TRBV20-1 combines with J gene TRBJ2-4; the D gene is possibly TRBD2 (6 bases). The germline V gene encodes CDR1 DFQATT and CDR2 SNEGSKA (reference sequence). This CDR3 has 15 amino acids. CDR3 DNA: TGCAGTATACAACCACCCGGGGGTGACAAATACATTCAGTACTTC. Amino acids: CSIQPPGGDKYIQYF.

This clonotype was picked up many times. The chain couples TRBV6-1 to TRBJ1-1; TRBD1 might be the D (6 bases). Trimming cost V 5 bases and J 0 bases, with 13 bases left between them. The CDR3 consists of 15 residues. The germline gives CDR1 MNHNS, CDR2 SASEGT. The DNA for the CDR3 is TGTGCCAGCAGTACCAGGGGCTCCATGAACACTGAAGCTTTCTTT. Translated, it gives CASSTRGSMNTEAFF.

This clonotype has a count of ten or more. The chain joins TRBV20-1 to TRBJ2-7; 14 bases line up with TRBD2. Trimming removed 5 bases from V and 3 bases from J; junction bases left unmatched: 6. The CDR3 consists of 15 residues. Germline assignment: CDR1 DFQATT and CDR2 SNEGSKA (reference sequence). CDR3 residues: CSASGTSGSGYEQYF. CDR3 bases: TGCAGTGCTTCAGGGACTAGCGGGAGTGGCTACGAGCAGTACTTC.

This clonotype was recorded at least ten times. V usage is TRBV2 and J usage is TRBJ2-1, with 9 nucleotides matching TRBD2. This CDR3 is built from 13 residues. Trimming at V came to 8 bases and at J to 9 bases, leaving 8 bases not matched to a gene. Per germline, CDR1 SNHLY and CDR2 FYNNEI. CDR3 nucleotide sequence: TGTGCCAGCGGCGGGAGGGGCTTCCTTGAGCAGTTCTTC. Protein product: CASGGRGFLEQFF.

This clonotype was observed at least ten times. This sequence joins TRBV12-3 or TRBV12-4 and TRBJ1-1, with 7 bases matching TRBD1. Losses at the gene ends were 5 bases for V and 0 bases for J; bases not matched to a gene: 6. The CDR3 consists of 15 residues. The CDR3 here is CASSPQDRLNTEAFF. The CDR3 DNA follows: TGTGCCAGCAGTCCTCAGGACAGGTTGAACACTGAAGCTTTCTTT.

This clonotype came up many times. This sequence joins TRBV3-1 and TRBJ2-1; D remains unclear. Germline CDR1 is LGHDT and CDR2 is YNNKEL (reference sequence). The CDR3 extends over 13 amino acids. V was cut by 1 base and J by 9 bases, with 10 bases left in between. The CDR3 here is CASSQGGFGEQFF. CDR3 DNA: TGTGCCAGCAGCCAAGGGGGATTCGGTGAGCAGTTCTTC.

The chain links TRBV7-6 to TRBJ2-1, with TRBD1 identical over 10 bases. The CDR3 loop spans 18 amino acids. The germline gives CDR1 SGHVS, CDR2 FNYEAQ. V dropped 2 bases and J dropped 7; count of bases not matched to a gene: 14. CDR3 residues: CASSLPPGRGQGRNEQFF. The CDR3 DNA follows: TGTGCCAGCAGCTTACCCCCAGGGCGGGGACAGGGGAGAAATGAGCAGTTCTTC.

Ten or more counts support this clonotype. This sequence joins TRBV27 and TRBJ2-5; 7 nucleotides agree with TRBD1. V gave up 5 bases and J gave up 2 bases; unmatched junction bases: 5. The CDR3 is 14 amino acids. CDR1 MNHEY and CDR2 SMNVEV come from the germline V gene (reference sequence). The CDR3 nucleotides are TGTGCCAGCAGTCTCCAGGGACAGCAAGAGACCCAGTACTTC. Residues: CASSLQGQQETQYF.

In its sample, this clonotype was seen a few times. The CDR3 DNA reads as TGTGCCAGTTCCTCAACGCCTCTAAACTATGGCTACACCTTC. Protein: CASSSTPLNYGYTF. The chain combines TRBV19 with TRBJ1-2; no reliable D call. The CDR3 length is 14 residues. V dropped 8 bases and J dropped 2 bases, with 15 bases sitting between them. From germline, CDR1 is LNHDA and CDR2 SQIVND (reference sequence).

Comment on this clonotype: An end of the junction differs from the germline gene, which may be a read error. The rearrangement links TRBV13 to TRBJ2-5; either TRBD1 or TRBD2 may fit D (5 bases each). This CDR3 is 15 amino acids long. Germline V gene sequence: CDR1 PRHDT, CDR2 FYEKMQ (reference sequence). The DNA of the CDR3 is TGTGCCAGCAGCTTAAGGGACCGGGTCCGTGAGACCCAGTGCTTC. It yields the protein CASSLRDRVRETQCF.

Points on this clonotype: This sequence may be a read error, since a much larger clone differs from it by one base. V gene TRBV6-2 or TRBV6-3 combines with J gene TRBJ2-7; no clear D. Trimming removed 5 bases at V and 0 bases at J, with 14 bases between. The CDR3 covers 15 residues. Germline V gene lookup returns CDR1 MNHEY and CDR2 SVGEGT. CDR3 loop: CASSEQPAYSYEQYF. The CDR3 nucleotides are TGTGCCAGCAGTGAACAGCCAGCTTACTCCTACGAGCAGTACTTC.

The gene calls are TRBV10-3 and TRBJ1-5; D is ambiguous. Germline values: CDR1 ENHRY, CDR2 SYGVKD. This CDR3 has 14 residues. Trimming took 3 bases from V and 0 from J, leaving 6 bases between them. The CDR3 nucleotides read TGTGCCATCAGTGATAGGTCTAGCAATCAGCCCCAGCATTTT. It translates to CAISDRSSNQPQHF.

This clonotype was seen at least ten times. The CDR3 sequence: CATRDTNYEQYF. The DNA of the CDR3 is TGTGCCACCAGGGACACTAACTACGAGCAGTACTTC. The rearrangement joins TRBV7-9 to TRBJ2-7, with TRBD1 as a possible D gene (6 bases). With 10 bases removed from V and 3 bases from J, the gap between germline ends came to 13 bases. Germline loops: CDR1 SEHNR, CDR2 FQNEAQ (reference sequence). The CDR3 totals 12 residues.

The V and J genes are TRBV29-1 and TRBJ2-5; 12 bases line up with TRBD2. This CDR3 contains 17 residues. J was trimmed by 5 bases and V by 7 bases; bases with no gene match: 17. Germline assignment: CDR1 SQVTM and CDR2 ANQGSEA. CDR3: CSAKTGGGLAGRETQYF. CDR3 in DNA: TGCAGCGCCAAGACAGGGGGCGGACTAGCGGGAAGGGAGACCCAGTACTTC.